This T cell receptor (beta chain) is drawn from a study of blood T cell repertoires in COVID-19. Background on the study: COVID-19 samples collected from the United States, Italy and Spain covered acute and convalescent phases.

Method: immunoSEQ multiplex PCR; TCRdb's copy keeps in-frame clones and lacks some. The sample has more than 75,000 clones; roughly nine tenths are singletons. This CDR3 region has 14 residues. Germline-derived CDR1 and CDR2 are SGHAT and FQNNGV. J lost 4 bases, V lost 5 bases, and 7 bases had no gene match. Sequencing was done on a sample of peripheral blood. J is TRBJ1-2 and V is TRBV11-2; TRBD1 agrees at 7 bases. The sequence derives from a man between 25 and 39 years old with acute or convalescent COVID-19. As DNA, the CDR3 is TGTGCCAGCAGCCCGCTCGGACAGGCCTATGGCTACACCTTC. Translating gives CASSPLGQAYGYTF.